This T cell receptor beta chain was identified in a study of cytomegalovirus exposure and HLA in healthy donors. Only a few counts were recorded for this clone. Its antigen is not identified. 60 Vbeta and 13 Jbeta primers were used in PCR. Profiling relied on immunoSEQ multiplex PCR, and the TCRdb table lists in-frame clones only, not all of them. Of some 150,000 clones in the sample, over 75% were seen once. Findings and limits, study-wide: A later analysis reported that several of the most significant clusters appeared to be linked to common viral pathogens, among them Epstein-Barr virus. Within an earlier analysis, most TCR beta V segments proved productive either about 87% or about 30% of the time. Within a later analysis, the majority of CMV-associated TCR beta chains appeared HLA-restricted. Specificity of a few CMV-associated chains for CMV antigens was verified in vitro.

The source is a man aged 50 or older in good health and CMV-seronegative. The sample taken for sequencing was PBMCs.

This CDR3 reads CSAKDQGEQYF. Written as DNA, the CDR3 is TGCAGTGCCAAAGACCAGGGCGAGCAGTACTTC. The chain uses TRBV20-1 and TRBJ2-7; D might be TRBD1 (5 bases). Germline lookup yields CDR1 DFQATT and CDR2 SNEGSKA (reference sequence). With 6 bases removed from V and 6 bases from J, the gap between germline ends came to 12 bases. The CDR3 spans 11 residues.